This T cell receptor beta chain was documented in a study of T cells in Graves' hyperthyroidism and ophthalmopathy. The study, taken as a whole, reports: Blood also held most thyroid clonotypes expanded beyond 0.001.

Authors of the study amplified TCR beta CDR3 regions from RNA transcripts. First-round RT-PCR of the TCR CDR3 relied on the HTBI primer set. TCRdb called the multiplex PCR reads again in MiXCR, with one record for every CDR3 protein. The sample consists of over 300,000 distinct CDR3 sequences, approximately 15% of them appearing once. Hyperthyroidism, newly diagnosed and lasting under 2 months, affected patients aged 18 to 65. The CDR3 consists of 14 residues. CDR1 and CDR2 from the germline V gene are MNHEY and SMNVEV (reference sequence). V lost 6 bases, J lost 5 bases, and 16 bases lay in between. At least ten counts were recorded for this clonotype. Its target is not known.

The sequenced sample consisted of blood. The receptor comes from a woman aged 60 to 75 with Graves' hyperthyroidism. J is TRBJ1-2 and V is TRBV27; D is possibly TRBD1 (5 bases). This CDR3 reads CASRPLGGSYGYTF. The CDR3 DNA reads as TGTGCCAGCAGACCCCTTGGGGGAAGTTATGGCTACACCTTC.